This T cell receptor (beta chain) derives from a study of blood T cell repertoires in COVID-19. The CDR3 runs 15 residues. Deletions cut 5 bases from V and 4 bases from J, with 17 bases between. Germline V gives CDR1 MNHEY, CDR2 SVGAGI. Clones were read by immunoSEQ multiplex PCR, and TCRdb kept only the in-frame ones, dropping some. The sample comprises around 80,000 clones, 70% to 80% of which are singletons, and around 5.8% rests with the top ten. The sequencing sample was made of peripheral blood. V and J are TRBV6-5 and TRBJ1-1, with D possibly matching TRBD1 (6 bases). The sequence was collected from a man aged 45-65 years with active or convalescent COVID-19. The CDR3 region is CASSTVTGFGTEAFF. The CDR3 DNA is TGTGCCAGCAGTACCGTTACAGGGTTTGGCACTGAAGCTTTCTTT.